The next 3 T cell receptor beta chains were all read from a single sample in a study of identical twins. TCRdb used MiXCR to reprocess the 5' RACE reads, holding one entry per CDR3 protein. This table has roughly 1,500,000 distinct CDR3 sequences, 32% appearing once. Sequencing used cord blood. Receptor source: a newborn girl in good health.

A single count supports this clonotype. V gene TRBV7-8 combines with J gene TRBJ2-6, with D tentatively TRBD2 (6 bases). The CDR3 contains 19 residues. Germline-derived CDR1 and CDR2 are SGHVS and FQNEAQ. V lost 2 bases to trimming and J lost 0 bases, with 17 bases between them. For the CDR3, the DNA is TGTGCCAGCAGCTTATCAAGACTAGTGCTACTCTCTGGGGCCAACGTCCTGACTTTC. This codes for CASSLSRLVLLSGANVLTF. Complete variable domain (other parts from reference TRBV7-8 and TRBJ2-6): GAGVSQSPRYKVAKRGQDVALRCDPISGHVSLFWYQQALGQGPEFLTYFQNEAQLDKSGLPSDRFFAERPEGSVSTLKIQRTQQEDSAVYLCASSLSRLVLLSGANVLTFGAGSRLTVL.

This clonotype was seen a few times. The chain employs TRBV20-1 and TRBJ2-3, with TRBD2 identical over 12 bases. From germline, CDR1 is DFQATT and CDR2 SNEGSKA (reference sequence). The CDR3 runs 15 residues. The V gene end was trimmed by 4 bases and the J gene end by 4 bases; junction bases not matched to a gene: 6. CDR3 sequence: CSATQLAGGSDTQYF. DNA for the CDR3: TGCAGTGCTACCCAACTAGCGGGAGGATCAGATACGCAGTATTTT.

This clonotype was found a few times. The rearrangement uses TRBV6-1 and TRBJ1-2, with 7 bases lining up with TRBD1. Germline-derived CDR1 and CDR2 are MNHNS and SASEGT. The CDR3 length is 13 residues. The V and J ends lost 7 bases and 4 bases, in that order; junction bases with no gene match: 6. The chain's CDR3 is CASTLGTVYGYTF. In DNA form, the CDR3 reads TGTGCCAGCACCCTAGGGACAGTCTATGGCTACACCTTC.